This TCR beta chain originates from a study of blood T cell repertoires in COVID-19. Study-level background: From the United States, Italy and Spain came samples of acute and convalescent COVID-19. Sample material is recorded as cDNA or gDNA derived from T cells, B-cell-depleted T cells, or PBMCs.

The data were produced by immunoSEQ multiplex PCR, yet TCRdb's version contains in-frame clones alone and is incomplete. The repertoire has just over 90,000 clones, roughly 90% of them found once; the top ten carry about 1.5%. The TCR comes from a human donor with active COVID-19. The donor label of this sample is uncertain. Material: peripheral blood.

The CDR3 DNA is TGTGCCAGCAGCTTAGCCCTACTTGGACAGCTAAATGAAAAACTGTTTTTT. Translation gives CASSLALLGQLNEKLFF. The genes are TRBV7-8 and TRBJ1-4; D is possibly TRBD1 (6 bases). In germline, CDR1 is SGHVS, CDR2 FQNEAQ. Trimming took off 0 bases at V and 5 bases at J, with 16 bases between the two ends. The CDR3 runs 17 residues.